This T cell receptor beta chain is drawn from a study of blood T cell repertoires in COVID-19. Looking at the study overall: Collection of acute and convalescent COVID-19 samples took place in the United States, Italy and Spain. T cells, B-cell-depleted T cells, or PBMCs supplied cDNA or gDNA.

As originally analysed: For nucleated cells, counts were estimated from reference gene primer amplification. Data came from immunoSEQ multiplex PCR; TCRdb stores just in-frame clones and leaves some out. That table is the source of V, J and clone size, and D and trimming were worked out from the DNA. The table shows hundreds of thousands of clones, with around nine tenths occurring only once. Per germline, CDR1 LGHNA and CDR2 YNFKEQ. This CDR3 has 14 amino acids. V dropped 1 base and J dropped 3; count of bases not matched to a gene: 2. The sequencing input was peripheral blood. This chain links TRBV4-2 with TRBJ2-5, with 7 bases lining up with TRBD2. This clonotype was obtained from a woman aged 60 to 75 with acute or convalescent COVID-19. The CDR3 protein is CASSQAGGKETQYF. For the CDR3, the DNA is TGTGCCAGCAGCCAAGCGGGGGGTAAAGAGACCCAGTACTTC.